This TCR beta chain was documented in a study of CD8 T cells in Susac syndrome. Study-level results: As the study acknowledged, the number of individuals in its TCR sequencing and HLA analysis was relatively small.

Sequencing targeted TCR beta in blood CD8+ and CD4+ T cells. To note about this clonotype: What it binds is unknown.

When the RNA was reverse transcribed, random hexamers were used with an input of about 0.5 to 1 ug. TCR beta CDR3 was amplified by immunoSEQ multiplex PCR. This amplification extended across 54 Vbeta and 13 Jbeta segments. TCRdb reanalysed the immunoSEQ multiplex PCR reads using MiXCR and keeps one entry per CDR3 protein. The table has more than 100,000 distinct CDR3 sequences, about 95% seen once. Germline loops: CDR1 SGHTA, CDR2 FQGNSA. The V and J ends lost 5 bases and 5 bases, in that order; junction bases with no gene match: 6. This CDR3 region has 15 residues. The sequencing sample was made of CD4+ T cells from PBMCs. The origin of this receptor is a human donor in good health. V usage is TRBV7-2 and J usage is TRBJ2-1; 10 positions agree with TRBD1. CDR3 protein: CASSQRQGANNEQFF. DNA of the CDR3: TGTGCCAGCAGCCAAAGACAGGGGGCGAACAATGAGCAGTTCTTC.